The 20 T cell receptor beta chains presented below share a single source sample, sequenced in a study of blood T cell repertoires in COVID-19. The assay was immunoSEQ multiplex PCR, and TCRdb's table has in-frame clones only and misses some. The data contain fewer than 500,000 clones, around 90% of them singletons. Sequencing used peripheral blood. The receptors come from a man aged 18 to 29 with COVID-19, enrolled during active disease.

The DNA for the CDR3 is TGTGCCAGCAGTGAAGCCGGTTTAGACAACGTCCTGACTTTC. Protein sequence: CASSEAGLDNVLTF. The chain recombines TRBV6-1 with TRBJ2-6; D ambiguous. The germline V gene encodes CDR1 MNHNS and CDR2 SASEGT. V lost 0 bases, J lost 9 bases, and 9 bases lay in between. This CDR3 has 14 residues.

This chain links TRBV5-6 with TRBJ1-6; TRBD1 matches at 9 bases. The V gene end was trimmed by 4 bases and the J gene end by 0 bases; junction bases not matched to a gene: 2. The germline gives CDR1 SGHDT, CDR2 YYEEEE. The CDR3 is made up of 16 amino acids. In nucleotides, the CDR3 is TGTGCCAGCAGCCCGGACAGGGGCTCCTATAATTCACCCCTCCACTTT. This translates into CASSPDRGSYNSPLHF.

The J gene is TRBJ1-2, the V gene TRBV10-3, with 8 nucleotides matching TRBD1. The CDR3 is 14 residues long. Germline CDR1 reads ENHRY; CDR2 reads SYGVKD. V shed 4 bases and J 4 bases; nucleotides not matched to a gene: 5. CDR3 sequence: CAISAPDRAYGYTF. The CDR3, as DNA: TGTGCCATCAGTGCGCCGGACAGGGCCTATGGCTACACCTTC.

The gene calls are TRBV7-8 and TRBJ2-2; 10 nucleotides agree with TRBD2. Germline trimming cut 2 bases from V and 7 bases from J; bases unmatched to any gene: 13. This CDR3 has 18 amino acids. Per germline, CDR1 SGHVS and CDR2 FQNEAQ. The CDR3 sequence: CASSLMWLAGVGGGELFF. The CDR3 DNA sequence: TGTGCCAGCAGCTTAATGTGGCTAGCGGGAGTAGGCGGCGGGGAGCTGTTTTTT.

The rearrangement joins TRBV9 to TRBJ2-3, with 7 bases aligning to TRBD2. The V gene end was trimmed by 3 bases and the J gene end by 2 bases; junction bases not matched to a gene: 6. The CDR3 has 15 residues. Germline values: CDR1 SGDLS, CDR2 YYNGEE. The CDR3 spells CASSASLAYTDTQYF. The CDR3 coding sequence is TGTGCCAGCAGCGCCTCACTAGCGTACACAGATACGCAGTATTTT. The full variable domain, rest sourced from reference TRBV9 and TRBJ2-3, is DSGVTQTPKHLITATGQRVTLRCSPRSGDLSVYWYQQSLDQGLQFLIQYYNGEERAKGNILERFSAQQFPDLHSELNLSSLELGDSALYFCASSASLAYTDTQYFGPGTRLTVL.

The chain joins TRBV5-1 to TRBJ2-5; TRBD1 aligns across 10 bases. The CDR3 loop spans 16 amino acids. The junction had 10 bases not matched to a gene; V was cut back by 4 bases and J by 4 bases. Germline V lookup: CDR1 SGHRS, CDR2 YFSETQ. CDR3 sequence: CASSLTRTGGGETQYF. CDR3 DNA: TGCGCCAGCAGCCTGACCCGGACAGGGGGAGGAGAGACCCAGTACTTC.

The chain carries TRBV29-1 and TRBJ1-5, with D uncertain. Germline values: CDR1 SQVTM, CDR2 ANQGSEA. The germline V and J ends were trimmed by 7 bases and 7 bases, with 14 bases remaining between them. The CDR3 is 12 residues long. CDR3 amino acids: CSARIPNQPQHF. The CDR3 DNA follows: TGCAGCGCCAGGATCCCGAACCAGCCCCAGCATTTT.

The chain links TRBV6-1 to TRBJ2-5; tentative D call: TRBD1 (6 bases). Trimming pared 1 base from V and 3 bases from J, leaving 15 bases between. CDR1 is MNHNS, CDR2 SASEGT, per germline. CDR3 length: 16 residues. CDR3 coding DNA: TGTGCCAGCAGTGAAGTCCCCAGGGGTCACAAAGAGACCCAGTACTTC. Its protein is CASSEVPRGHKETQYF.

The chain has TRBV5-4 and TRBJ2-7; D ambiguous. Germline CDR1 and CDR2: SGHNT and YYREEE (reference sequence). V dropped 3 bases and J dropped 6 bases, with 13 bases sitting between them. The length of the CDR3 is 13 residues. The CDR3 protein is CASSYETASEQYF. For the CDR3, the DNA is TGTGCCAGCAGCTATGAAACAGCCTCCGAGCAGTACTTC.

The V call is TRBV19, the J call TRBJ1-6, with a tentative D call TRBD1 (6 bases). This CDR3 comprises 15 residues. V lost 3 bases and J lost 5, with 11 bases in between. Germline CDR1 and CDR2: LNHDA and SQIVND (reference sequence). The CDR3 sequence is CASSITQGNNSPLHF. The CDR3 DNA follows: TGTGCCAGTAGTATCACTCAGGGGAATAATTCACCCCTCCACTTT.

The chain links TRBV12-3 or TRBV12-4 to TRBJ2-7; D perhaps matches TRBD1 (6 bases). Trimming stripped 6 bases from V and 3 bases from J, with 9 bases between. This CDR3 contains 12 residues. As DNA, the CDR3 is TGTGCCAGCAGAAGACAGGACTACGAGCAGTACTTC. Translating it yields CASRRQDYEQYF.

The CDR3 bases are TGTGCCAGCAGTTACTCCGGGGGAGAGGGGAATGAGCAGTTCTTC. Protein sequence: CASSYSGGEGNEQFF. The rearrangement joins TRBV6-5 to TRBJ2-1, with a possible D match to TRBD2 (6 bases). The V gene's germline CDR1 is MNHEY and CDR2 SVGAGI. The CDR3 length is 15 residues. V lost 0 bases and J 7 bases, leaving 13 bases between the germline ends.

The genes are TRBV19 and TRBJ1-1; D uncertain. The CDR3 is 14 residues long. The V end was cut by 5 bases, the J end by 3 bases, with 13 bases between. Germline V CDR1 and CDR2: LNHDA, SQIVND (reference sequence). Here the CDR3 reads CASSLRRGHTEAFF. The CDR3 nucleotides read TGTGCCAGTAGTCTTAGGCGAGGGCACACTGAAGCTTTCTTT.

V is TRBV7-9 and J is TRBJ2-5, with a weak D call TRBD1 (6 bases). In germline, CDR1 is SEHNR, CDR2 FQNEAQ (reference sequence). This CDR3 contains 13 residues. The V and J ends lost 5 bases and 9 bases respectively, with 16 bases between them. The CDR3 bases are TGTGCCAGCAGCCTACAGGGATTTGGGCCCCAGTACTTC. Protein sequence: CASSLQGFGPQYF.

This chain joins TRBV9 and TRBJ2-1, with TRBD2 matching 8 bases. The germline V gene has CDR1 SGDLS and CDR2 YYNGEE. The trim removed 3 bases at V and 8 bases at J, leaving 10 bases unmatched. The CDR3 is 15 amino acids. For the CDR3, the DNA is TGTGCCAGCAGCGCCTTGCAGCGGGAGTACGATGAGCAGTTCTTC. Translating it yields CASSALQREYDEQFF.

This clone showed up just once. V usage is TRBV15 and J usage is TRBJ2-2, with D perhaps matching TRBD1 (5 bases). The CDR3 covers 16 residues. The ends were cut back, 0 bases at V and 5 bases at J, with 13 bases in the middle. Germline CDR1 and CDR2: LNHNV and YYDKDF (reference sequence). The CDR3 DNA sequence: TGTGCCACCAGCAGAGATCGGGCAGGGCGAACCGGGGAGCTGTTTTTT. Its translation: CATSRDRAGRTGELFF.

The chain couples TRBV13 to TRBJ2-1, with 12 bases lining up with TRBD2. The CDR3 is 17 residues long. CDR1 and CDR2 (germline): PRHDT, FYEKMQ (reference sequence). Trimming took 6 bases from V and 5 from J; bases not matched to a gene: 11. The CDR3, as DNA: TGTGCCAGCAGTTCCGGACTAGCGGGAAAGCCTCACAATGAGCAGTTCTTC. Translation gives CASSSGLAGKPHNEQFF.

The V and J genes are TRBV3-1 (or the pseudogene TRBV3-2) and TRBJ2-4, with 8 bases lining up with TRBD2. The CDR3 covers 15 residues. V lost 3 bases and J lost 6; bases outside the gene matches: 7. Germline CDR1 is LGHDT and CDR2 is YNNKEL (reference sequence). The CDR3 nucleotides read TGTGCCAGCAGCCAGTTCGGGAGGGACGGAAACATTCAGTACTTC. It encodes CASSQFGRDGNIQYF.

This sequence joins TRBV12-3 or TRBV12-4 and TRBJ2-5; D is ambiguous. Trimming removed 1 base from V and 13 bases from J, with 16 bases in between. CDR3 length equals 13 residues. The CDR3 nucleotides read TGTGCCAGCAGTTTAGGGGTGGTCCGAGGCACGTACTTC. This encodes CASSLGVVRGTYF.

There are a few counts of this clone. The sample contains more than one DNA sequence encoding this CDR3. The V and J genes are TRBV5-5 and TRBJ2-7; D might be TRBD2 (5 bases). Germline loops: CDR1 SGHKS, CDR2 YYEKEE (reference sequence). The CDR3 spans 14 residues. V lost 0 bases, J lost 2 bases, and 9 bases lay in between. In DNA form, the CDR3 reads TGTGCCAGCAGCTTGGTAAGAGGGCCCTACGAGCAGTACTTC. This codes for CASSLVRGPYEQYF.